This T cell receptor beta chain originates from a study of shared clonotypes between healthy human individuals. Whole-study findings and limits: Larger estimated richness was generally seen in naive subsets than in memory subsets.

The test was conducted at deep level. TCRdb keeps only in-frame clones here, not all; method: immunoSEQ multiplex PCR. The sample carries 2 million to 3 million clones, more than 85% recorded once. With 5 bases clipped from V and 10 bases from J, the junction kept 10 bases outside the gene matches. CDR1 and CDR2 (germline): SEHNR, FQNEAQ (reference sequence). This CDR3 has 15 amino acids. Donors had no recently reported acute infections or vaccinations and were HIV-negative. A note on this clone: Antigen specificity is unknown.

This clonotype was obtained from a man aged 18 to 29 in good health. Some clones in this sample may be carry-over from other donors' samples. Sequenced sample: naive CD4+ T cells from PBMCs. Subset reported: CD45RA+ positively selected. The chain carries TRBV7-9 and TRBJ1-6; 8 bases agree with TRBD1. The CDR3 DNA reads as TGTGCCAGCAGCCCGTACAGGGGGGCTAGATCACCCCTCCACTTT. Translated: CASSPYRGARSPLHF. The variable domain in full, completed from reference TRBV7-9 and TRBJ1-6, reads DTGVSQNPRHKITKRGQNVTFRCDPISEHNRLYWYRQTLGQGPEFLTYFQNEAQLEKSRLLSDRFSAERPKGSFSTLEIQRTEQGDSAMYLCASSPYRGARSPLHFGNGTRLTVT.